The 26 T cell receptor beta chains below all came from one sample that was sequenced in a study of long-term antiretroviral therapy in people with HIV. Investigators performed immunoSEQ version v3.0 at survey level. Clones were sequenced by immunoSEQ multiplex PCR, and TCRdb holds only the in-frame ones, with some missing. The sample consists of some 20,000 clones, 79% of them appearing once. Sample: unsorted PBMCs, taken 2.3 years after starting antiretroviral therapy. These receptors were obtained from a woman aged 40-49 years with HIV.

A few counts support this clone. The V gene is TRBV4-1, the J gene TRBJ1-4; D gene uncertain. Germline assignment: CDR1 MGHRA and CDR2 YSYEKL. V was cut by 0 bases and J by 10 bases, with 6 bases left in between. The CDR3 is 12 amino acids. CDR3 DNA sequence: TGCGCCAGCAGCCAAGACAGCGGAAAACTGTTTTTT. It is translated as CASSQDSGKLFF.

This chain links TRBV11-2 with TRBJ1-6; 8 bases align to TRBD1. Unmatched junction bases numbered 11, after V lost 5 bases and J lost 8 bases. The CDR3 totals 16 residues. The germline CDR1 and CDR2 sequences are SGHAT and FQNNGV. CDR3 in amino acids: CASSRATGVWDSPLHF. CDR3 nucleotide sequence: TGTGCCAGCAGCCGGGCGACAGGGGTGTGGGATTCACCCCTCCACTTT. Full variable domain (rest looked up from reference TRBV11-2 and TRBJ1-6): EAGVAQSPRYKIIEKRQSVAFWCNPISGHATLYWYQQILGQGPKLLIQFQNNGVVDDSQLPKDRFSAERLKGVDSTLKIQPAKLEDSAVYLCASSRATGVWDSPLHFGNGTRLTVT.

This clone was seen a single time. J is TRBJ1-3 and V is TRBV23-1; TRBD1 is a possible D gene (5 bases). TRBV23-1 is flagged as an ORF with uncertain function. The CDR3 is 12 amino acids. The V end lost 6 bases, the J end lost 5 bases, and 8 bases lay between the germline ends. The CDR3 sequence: CASSWTRNTIYF. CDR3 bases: TGCGCCAGCAGCTGGACAAGAAACACCATATATTTT.

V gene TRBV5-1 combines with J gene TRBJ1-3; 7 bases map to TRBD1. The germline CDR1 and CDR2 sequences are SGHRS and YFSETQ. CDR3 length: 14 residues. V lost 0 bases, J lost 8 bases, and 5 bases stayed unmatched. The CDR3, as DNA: TGCGCCAGCAGCTTGGGCGGACAGGTTGACACCATATATTTT. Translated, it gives CASSLGGQVDTIYF.

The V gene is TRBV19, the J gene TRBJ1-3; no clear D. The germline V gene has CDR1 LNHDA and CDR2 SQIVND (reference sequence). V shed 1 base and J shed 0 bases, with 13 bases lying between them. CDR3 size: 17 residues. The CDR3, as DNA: TGTGCCAGTAGTATAGTGGGAGACTCCCGCTCTGGAAACACCATATATTTT. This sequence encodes CASSIVGDSRSGNTIYF.

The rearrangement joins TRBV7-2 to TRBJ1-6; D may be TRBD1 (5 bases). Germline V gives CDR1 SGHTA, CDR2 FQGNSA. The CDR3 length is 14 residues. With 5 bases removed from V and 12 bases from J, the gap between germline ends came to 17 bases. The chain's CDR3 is CASSLDSAIGPLHF. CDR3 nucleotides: TGTGCCAGCAGCCTAGACAGTGCGATAGGACCCCTCCACTTT.

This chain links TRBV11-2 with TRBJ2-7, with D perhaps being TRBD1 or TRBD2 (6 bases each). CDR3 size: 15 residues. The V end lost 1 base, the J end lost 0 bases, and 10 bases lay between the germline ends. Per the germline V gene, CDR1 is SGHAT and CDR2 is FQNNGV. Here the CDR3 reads CASSLAGDFSYEQYF. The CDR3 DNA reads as TGTGCCAGCAGCTTAGCAGGGGACTTCTCCTACGAGCAGTACTTC.

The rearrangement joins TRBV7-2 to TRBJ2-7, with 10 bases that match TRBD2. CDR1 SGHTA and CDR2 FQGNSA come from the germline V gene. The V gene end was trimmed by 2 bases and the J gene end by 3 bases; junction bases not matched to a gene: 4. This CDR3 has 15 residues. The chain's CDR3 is CASSLMASGSYEQYF. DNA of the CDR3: TGTGCCAGCAGCTTAATGGCTAGCGGGAGCTACGAGCAGTACTTC.

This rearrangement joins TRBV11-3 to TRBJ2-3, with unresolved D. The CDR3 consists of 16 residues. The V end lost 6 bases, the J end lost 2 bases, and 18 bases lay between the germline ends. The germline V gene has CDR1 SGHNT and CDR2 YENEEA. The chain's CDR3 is CASSLSLRLATDTQYF. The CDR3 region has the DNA TGTGCCAGCAGTTTATCCCTCCGGTTAGCCACAGATACGCAGTATTTT.

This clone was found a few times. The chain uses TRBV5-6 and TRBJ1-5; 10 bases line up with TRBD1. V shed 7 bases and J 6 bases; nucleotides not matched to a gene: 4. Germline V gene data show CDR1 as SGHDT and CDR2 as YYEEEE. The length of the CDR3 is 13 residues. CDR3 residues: CASGTGEGQPQHF. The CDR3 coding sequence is TGTGCCAGCGGGACAGGGGAGGGTCAGCCCCAGCATTTT.

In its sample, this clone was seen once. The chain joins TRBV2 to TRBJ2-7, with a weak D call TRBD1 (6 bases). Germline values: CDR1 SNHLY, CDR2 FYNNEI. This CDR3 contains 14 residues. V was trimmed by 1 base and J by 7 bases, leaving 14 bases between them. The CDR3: CASSEDRVGGEQYF. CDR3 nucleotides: TGTGCCAGCAGTGAAGACAGGGTAGGTGGTGAGCAGTACTTC.

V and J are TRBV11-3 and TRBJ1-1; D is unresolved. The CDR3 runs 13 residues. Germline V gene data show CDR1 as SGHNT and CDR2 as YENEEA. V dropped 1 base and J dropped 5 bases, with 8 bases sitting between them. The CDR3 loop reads CASSLVSGTEAFF. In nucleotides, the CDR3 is TGTGCCAGCAGCTTAGTCTCGGGAACTGAAGCTTTCTTT.

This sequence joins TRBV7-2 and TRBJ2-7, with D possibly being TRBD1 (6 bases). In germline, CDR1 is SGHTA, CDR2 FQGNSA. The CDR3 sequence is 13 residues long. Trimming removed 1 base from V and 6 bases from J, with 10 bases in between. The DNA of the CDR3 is TGTGCCAGCAGCTTAGGGGGGCTGGGCGAGCAGTACTTC. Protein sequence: CASSLGGLGEQYF.

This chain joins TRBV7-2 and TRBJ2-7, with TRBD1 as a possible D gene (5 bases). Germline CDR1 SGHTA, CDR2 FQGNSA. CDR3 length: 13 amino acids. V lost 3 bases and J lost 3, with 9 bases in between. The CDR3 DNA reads TGTGCCAGCAGCTTGACAGATTACTACGAGCAGTACTTC. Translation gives CASSLTDYYEQYF.

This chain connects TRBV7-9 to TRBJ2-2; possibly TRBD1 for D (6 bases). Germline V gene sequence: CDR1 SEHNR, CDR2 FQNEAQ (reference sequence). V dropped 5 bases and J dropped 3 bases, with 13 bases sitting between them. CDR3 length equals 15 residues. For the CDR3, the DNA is TGTGCCAGCAGCCTCAGGGGTAGAGACACCGGGGAGCTGTTTTTT. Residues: CASSLRGRDTGELFF. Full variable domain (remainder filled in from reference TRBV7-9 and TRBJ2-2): DTGVSQNPRHKITKRGQNVTFRCDPISEHNRLYWYRQTLGQGPEFLTYFQNEAQLEKSRLLSDRFSAERPKGSFSTLEIQRTEQGDSAMYLCASSLRGRDTGELFFGEGSRLTVL.

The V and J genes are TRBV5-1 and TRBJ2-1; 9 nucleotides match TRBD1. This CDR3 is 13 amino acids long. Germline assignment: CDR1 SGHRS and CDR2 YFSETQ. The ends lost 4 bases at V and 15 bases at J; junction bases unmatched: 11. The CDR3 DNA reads TGCGCCAGCAGCGATAGCTCCGGGACAGGGTCGTTCTTC. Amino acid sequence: CASSDSSGTGSFF.

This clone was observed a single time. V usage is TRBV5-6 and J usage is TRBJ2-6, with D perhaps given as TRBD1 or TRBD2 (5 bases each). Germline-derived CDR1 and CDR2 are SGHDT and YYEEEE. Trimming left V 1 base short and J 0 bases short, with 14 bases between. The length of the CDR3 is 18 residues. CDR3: CASSLLRDRHSGANVLTF. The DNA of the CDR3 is TGTGCCAGCAGCTTGCTCCGGGACCGACACTCTGGGGCCAACGTCCTGACTTTC.

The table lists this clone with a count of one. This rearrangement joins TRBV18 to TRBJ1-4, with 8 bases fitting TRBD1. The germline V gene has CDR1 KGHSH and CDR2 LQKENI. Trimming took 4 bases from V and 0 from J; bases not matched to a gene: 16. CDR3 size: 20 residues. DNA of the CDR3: TGTGCCAGCTCACGGACAGGGATCGAGTACTACATTGCAACTAATGAAAAACTGTTTTTT. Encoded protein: CASSRTGIEYYIATNEKLFF.

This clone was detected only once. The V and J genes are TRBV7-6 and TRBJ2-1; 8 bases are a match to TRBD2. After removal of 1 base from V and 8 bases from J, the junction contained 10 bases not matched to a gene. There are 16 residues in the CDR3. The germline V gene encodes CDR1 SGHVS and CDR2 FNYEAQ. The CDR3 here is CASSLEVAGRGDEQFF. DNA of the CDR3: TGTGCCAGCAGCTTAGAGGTAGCGGGGCGGGGCGATGAGCAGTTCTTC. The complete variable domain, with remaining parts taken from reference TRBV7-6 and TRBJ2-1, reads GAGVSQSPRYKVTKRGQDVALRCDPISGHVSLYWYRQALGQGPEFLTYFNYEAQQDKSGLPNDRFSAERPEGSISTLTIQRTEQRDSAMYRCASSLEVAGRGDEQFFGPGTRLTVL.

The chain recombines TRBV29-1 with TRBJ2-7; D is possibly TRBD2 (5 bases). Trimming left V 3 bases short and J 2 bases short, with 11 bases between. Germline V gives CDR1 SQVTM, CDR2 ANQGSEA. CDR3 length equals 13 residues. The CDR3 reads CSVEAGGPYEQYF. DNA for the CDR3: TGCAGCGTTGAGGCAGGAGGACCCTACGAGCAGTACTTC.

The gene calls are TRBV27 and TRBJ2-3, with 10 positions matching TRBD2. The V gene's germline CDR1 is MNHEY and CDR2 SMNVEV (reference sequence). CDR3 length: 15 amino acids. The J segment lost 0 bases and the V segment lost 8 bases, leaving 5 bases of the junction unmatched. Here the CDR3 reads CASLSGRSSTDTQYF. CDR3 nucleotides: TGTGCCAGCCTTAGCGGGAGGTCCAGCACAGATACGCAGTATTTT.

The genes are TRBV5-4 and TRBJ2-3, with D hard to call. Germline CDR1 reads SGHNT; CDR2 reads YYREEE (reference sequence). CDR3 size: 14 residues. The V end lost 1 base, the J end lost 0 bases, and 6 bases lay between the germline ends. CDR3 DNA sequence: TGTGCCAGCAGCTTGAGGCCTAGCACAGATACGCAGTATTTT. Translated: CASSLRPSTDTQYF. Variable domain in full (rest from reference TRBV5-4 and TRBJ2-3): ETGVTQSPTHLIKTRGQQVTLRCSSQSGHNTVSWYQQALGQGPQFIFQYYREEENGRGNFPPRFSGLQFPNYSSELNVNALELDDSALYLCASSLRPSTDTQYFGPGTRLTVL.

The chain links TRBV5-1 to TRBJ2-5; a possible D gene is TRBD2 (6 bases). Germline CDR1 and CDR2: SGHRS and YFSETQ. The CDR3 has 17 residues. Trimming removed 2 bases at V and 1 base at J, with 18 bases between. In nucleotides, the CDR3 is TGCGCCAGCAGCTTACAGGCGGGTATGGGGGGCCAAGAGACCCAGTACTTC. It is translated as CASSLQAGMGGQETQYF.

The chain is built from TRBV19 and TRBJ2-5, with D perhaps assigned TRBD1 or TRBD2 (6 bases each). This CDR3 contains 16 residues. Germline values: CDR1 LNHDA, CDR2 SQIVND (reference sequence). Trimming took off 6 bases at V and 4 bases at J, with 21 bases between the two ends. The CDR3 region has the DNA TGTGCCAGTAGGAACGATCACGTGGGGGGCACAGAGACCCAGTACTTC. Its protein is CASRNDHVGGTETQYF.

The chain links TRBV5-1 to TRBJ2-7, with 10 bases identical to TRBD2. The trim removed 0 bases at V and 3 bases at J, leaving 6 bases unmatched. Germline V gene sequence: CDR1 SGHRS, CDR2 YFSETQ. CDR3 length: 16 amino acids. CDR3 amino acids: CASSLGGTSAHYEQYF. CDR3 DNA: TGCGCCAGCAGCTTGGGGGGGACTAGCGCCCACTACGAGCAGTACTTC.

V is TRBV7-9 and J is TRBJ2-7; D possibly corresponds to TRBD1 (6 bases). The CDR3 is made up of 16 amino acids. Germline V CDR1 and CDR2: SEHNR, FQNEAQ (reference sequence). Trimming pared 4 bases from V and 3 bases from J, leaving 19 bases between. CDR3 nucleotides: TGTGCCAGCAGCTCCAAAGTAACAGGGCCCTTCTACGAGCAGTACTTC. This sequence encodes CASSSKVTGPFYEQYF.